This record covers a single T cell receptor beta chain. Its antigen is not identified. The PCR employed 60 Vbeta primers together with 13 Jbeta primers. Repertoires were generated with immunoSEQ multiplex PCR, while TCRdb's copy carries only in-frame clones and drops some. Of 100,000 to 150,000 clones in the sample, roughly 80% were seen once. These data come from a study of cytomegalovirus exposure and HLA in healthy donors. The overall study: Of several hundred genotyped donors, about 80% clustered with self-reported Caucasian donors. Study results and caveats: Indistinguishability led to the exclusion of some V segments, TRBV6-2 and TRBV6-3 included.

The V and J ends lost 7 bases and 2 bases, in that order; junction bases with no gene match: 2. Germline-derived CDR1 and CDR2 are KGHSH and LQKENI. There are 14 residues in the CDR3. It was healthy bone marrow donors who served as donors. This chain links TRBV18 with TRBJ2-2, with 9 bases aligning to TRBD1. This TCR was sampled from a woman aged 45-65 years in good health and CMV-seronegative. Sequenced sample: PBMCs. In nucleotides, the CDR3 is TGTGCCAGCTTACAGGGGGCAAACACCGGGGAGCTGTTTTTT. Its protein product is CASLQGANTGELFF.